This T cell receptor (beta chain) was observed in a study of blood T cell repertoires in COVID-19. Across the study: Samples taken during acute and convalescent COVID-19 were collected in the United States, Italy and Spain.

Participant age was roughly 18 to 95 years, and participants resided in fewer than 30 US areas. Cohort assignment relied on participant-reported clinical history. Authors' processing steps: Reference gene primer amplification yielded estimated nucleated cell counts. This table comes from immunoSEQ multiplex PCR, and its TCRdb copy is limited to in-frame clones, with some not included. V, J and clone size reflect that table, while D and trimming were determined from the DNA. Of a few hundred thousand clones in the sample, roughly nine tenths were seen once. From germline, CDR1 is MDHEN and CDR2 SYDVKM. V was cut by 2 bases and J by 7 bases, with 12 bases left in between. This CDR3 region has 14 residues.

This clonotype was sampled from a woman between 45 and 65 years old who had recovered from COVID-19. V gene TRBV28 combines with J gene TRBJ1-5, with a possible D match to TRBD1 (5 bases). The sequenced sample was PBMCs or T cells enriched from blood (not recorded which). CDR3 residues: CASSLVGVGQPQHF. The CDR3 DNA follows: TGTGCCAGCAGTTTAGTAGGGGTTGGACAGCCCCAGCATTTT.